One T cell receptor beta chain is described in this entry. Its cognate antigen is unknown. This entry belongs to a study of cytomegalovirus exposure and HLA in healthy donors. The PCR employed 60 Vbeta primers together with 13 Jbeta primers. Method: immunoSEQ multiplex PCR; TCRdb's copy keeps in-frame clones and lacks some. Recorded here are 55,000 to 65,000 clones; the top ten clones represent 3.6%. Study-wide findings and caveats: Donor immune exposure was known only as CMV serostatus. Most likely, a cluster of highly shared sequence variants arose as a sequencing artifact. There were 150 to 200 TCR beta chains listed as cytomegalovirus-associated.

Germline CDR1 MGHRA, CDR2 YSYEKL. There are 15 residues in the CDR3. V shed 5 bases and J 6 bases; nucleotides not matched to a gene: 8. Sequences were obtained from PBMCs. The J gene is TRBJ2-1, the V gene TRBV4-1; TRBD1 agrees at 9 bases. The receptor was derived from a woman between 18 and 29 years old in good health and CMV-seronegative. The CDR3 loop reads CASSTDRGISNEQFF. For the CDR3, the DNA is TGCGCCAGCAGCACGGACAGGGGCATTAGCAATGAGCAGTTCTTC.